Reported below is one T cell receptor (beta chain). The record originates from a study of blood T cell repertoires in COVID-19. About the study: Samples of COVID-19 (acute and convalescent) were obtained from the United States, Italy and Spain.

The CDR3 runs to 13 residues. After removal of 8 bases from V and 1 base from J, the junction contained 3 bases not matched to a gene. Germline CDR1 reads SNHLY; CDR2 reads FYNNEI. Per the authors' pipeline: Reference gene primer amplification gave estimated nucleated cell counts. TCRdb's copy holds only in-frame clones and misses some; the assay was immunoSEQ multiplex PCR. V, J and clone size derive from that table, while D and trimming were established from the DNA sequence. The sample yields about 74,000 clones, more than 70% seen once. Sequencing was done on a sample of peripheral blood. V usage is TRBV2 and J usage is TRBJ2-3; 7 nucleotides match TRBD2. The receptor comes from a man in his 70s with active or convalescent COVID-19. CDR3 region: CASASGGTDTQYF. DNA for the CDR3: TGTGCCAGCGCAAGCGGGGGCACAGATACGCAGTATTTT. Combining the CDR3 with reference TRBV2 and TRBJ2-3 gives the whole variable domain EPEVTQTPSHQVTQMGQEVILRCVPISNHLYFYWYRQILGQKVEFLVSFYNNEISEKSEIFDDQFSVERPDGSNFTLKIRSTKLEDSAMYFCASASGGTDTQYFGPGTRLTVL.